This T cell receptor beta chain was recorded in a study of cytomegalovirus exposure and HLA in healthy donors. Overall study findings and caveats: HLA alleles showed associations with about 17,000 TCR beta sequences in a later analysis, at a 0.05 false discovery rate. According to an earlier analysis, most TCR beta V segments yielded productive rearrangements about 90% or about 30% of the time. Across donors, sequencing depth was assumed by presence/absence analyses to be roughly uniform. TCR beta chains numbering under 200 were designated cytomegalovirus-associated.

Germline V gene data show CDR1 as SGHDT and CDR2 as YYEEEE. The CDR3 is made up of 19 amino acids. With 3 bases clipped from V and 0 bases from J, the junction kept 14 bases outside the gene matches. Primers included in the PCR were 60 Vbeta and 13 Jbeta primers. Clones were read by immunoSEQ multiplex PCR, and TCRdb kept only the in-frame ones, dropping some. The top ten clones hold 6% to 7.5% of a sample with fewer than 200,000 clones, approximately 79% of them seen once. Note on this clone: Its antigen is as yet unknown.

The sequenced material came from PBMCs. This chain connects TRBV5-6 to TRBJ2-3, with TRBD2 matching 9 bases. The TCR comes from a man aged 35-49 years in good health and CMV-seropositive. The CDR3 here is CASSYEFSGGPTSTDTQYF. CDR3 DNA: TGTGCCAGCAGCTACGAGTTTAGCGGGGGACCTACTAGCACAGATACGCAGTATTTT.